The sequence of this T cell receptor (beta chain) was determined in a study of CD8 T cells in ankylosing spondylitis. Overall study findings and caveats: What seemed typical of ankylosing spondylitis blood was a TCR beta motif built from several highly homologous variants. Past research had described some motif variants in reactive arthritis synovial fluid and blood.

For this clonotype: Its target is not known.

The CDR3 length is 15 residues. Germline V gene data show CDR1 as SEHNR and CDR2 as FQNEAQ (reference sequence). Trimming took 1 base from V and 3 from J, leaving 10 bases between them. TCRdb analysed the 5' RACE reads with MiXCR anew, one entry per CDR3 protein. Counted here are fewer than 400,000 distinct CDR3 sequences, 20% to 25% occurring once; the ten biggest clones make up 16%. Material: blood, either unsorted or a sorted T cell fraction (not recorded which). This receptor was identified in a male donor with ankylosing spondylitis. The chain employs TRBV7-9 and TRBJ2-4; D is undetermined. The CDR3 bases are TGTGCCAGCAGCTTAGTGCTGGGAAGCAAAAACATTCAGTACTTC. It is translated as CASSLVLGSKNIQYF.